Here is one T cell receptor (beta chain) with its context. At one of its ends the junction is not consistent with the germline gene, which may arise from a read error. The sample comes from a study of radiotherapy plus CTLA-4 blockade in lung cancer. Assay used: immunoSEQ multiplex PCR; TCRdb lists only in-frame clones, some missing. This sample has 48,000 or so clones, with 84% found just once. The germline V gene encodes CDR1 MDHEN and CDR2 SYDVKM. This CDR3 has 14 residues. The source was peripheral blood, collected from a patient treated with radiotherapy plus ipilimumab. The chain employs TRBV28 and TRBJ2-5; 8 bases align to TRBD1. This TCR was recovered from a human donor with non-small cell lung cancer whose response to radiotherapy plus ipilimumab could not be evaluated. CDR3 residues: CAGSLNRGKETQYF. The CDR3 region has the DNA TGTGCCGGCAGTTTGAACAGGGGGAAAGAGACCCAGTACTTC.